This paragraph covers one TCR beta chain sequence. The antigen is not known. Germline loops: CDR1 SEHNR, CDR2 FQNEAQ (reference sequence). Trimming left V 4 bases short and J 8 bases short, with 8 bases between. The CDR3 runs 11 residues. Most PBMC samples had roughly 0.45 ug input DNA in six replicates. Sequenced by immunoSEQ multiplex PCR; TCRdb stores in-frame clones only, minus some. This sample has tens of thousands of clones, with approximately 80% found just once. The sample belongs to a study of neoadjuvant anti-PD-1 for oral cavity cancer. About the research overall: Non-progressing patients received a fourth nivolumab dose near day 43, then surgery on days 50-56.

Time point denoted: after neoadjuvant nivolumab, at surgical resection. These oral cavity squamous cell carcinomas were HPV-negative and locally advanced. Study-wide results and caveats: With three patients per group, TCR findings need larger cohorts.

The sample was PBMCs, taken after nivolumab (anti-PD-1) treatment. This clonotype originated in a person aged 40-85 years with oral cavity squamous cell carcinoma. This chain links TRBV7-9 with TRBJ1-2; D ambiguous. CDR3 amino acids: CASSSLGGYTF. The DNA for the CDR3 is TGTGCCAGCAGCTCCTTGGGGGGCTACACCTTC.